This T cell receptor beta chain was obtained from a study of T-cell memory formation after mild COVID-19. About the study: The TCR clusters were mostly specific to one donor. Points from the study as a whole: Among CD4+ contracting clones, most were CM and EM, and CD8+ ones EMRA.

The V end was cut by 7 bases, the J end by 5 bases, with 21 bases between. Germline CDR1 and CDR2: SGDLS and YYNGEE. This CDR3 is built from 15 residues. TCR alpha and TCR beta cDNA libraries carrying sample barcodes and UMIs were produced by 5'RACE using constant-segment primers. TCRdb recomputed calls from the 5' RACE reads with MiXCR, one row per CDR3 protein. Of hundreds of thousands of distinct CDR3 sequences listed, roughly 13% are singletons. This clonotype was detected only a few times. The target antigen is unknown. Source material: PBMCs or a T cell subset sorted from them (not recorded which). This receptor was taken from a man aged 18 to 35 who had mild COVID-19 (a few samples of this study predate the infection). Cell type and time point are not known. The V gene is TRBV9, the J gene TRBJ2-5; tentative D call: TRBD2 (6 bases). The CDR3, as DNA: TGTGCCAGCTCCGTAGTTCCGGCGGGGTTGGAGACCCAGTACTTC. Translated, it gives CASSVVPAGLETQYF.